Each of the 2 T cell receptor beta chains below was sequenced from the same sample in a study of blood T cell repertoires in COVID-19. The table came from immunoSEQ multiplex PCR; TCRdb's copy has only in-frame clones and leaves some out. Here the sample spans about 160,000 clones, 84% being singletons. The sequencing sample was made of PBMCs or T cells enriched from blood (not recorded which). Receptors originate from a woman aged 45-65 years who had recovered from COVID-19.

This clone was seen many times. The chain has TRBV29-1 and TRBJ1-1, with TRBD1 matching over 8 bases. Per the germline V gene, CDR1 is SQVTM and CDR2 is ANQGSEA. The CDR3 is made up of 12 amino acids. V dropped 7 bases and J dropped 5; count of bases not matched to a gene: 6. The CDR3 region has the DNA TGCAGCGCCTCACAGGGGGGGACTGAAGCTTTCTTT. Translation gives CSASQGGTEAFF.

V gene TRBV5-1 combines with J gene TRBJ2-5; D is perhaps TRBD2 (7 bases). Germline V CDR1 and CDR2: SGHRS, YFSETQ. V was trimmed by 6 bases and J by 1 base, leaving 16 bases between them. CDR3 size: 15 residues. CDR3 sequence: CASKGGGMGQETQYF. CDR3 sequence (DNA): TGCGCCAGCAAGGGGGGAGGGATGGGCCAAGAGACCCAGTACTTC.